This entry concerns a single T cell receptor beta chain. What it binds is not known. These data come from a study of CD8+CD57+ T cells in acquired aplastic anemia. Study-level points and caveats: Between the patient and control groups, CD8+ Simpson's diversity did not differ significantly.

V lost 4 bases, J lost 4 bases, and 11 bases stayed unmatched. CDR3 length: 16 amino acids. Germline V gives CDR1 SGHVS, CDR2 FNYEAQ. The study profiled TCR beta VDJ and CDR3 using genomic DNA as template. One entry per CDR3 protein, called by TCRdb with MiXCR from the reads. The table has under 350,000 distinct CDR3 sequences, about three fifths seen once; the top ten hold 1% to 1.5%. Previously, flow cytometry had revealed CD8+CD57+ cell expansion in the patients chosen for sequencing. This TCR came from a human donor with aplastic anemia. V gene TRBV7-6 combines with J gene TRBJ1-1, with 8 bases aligning to TRBD1. Sequenced input: sorted CD4+, CD8+, or CD8+CD57+ T cells (not recorded which) from PBMCs. CDR3 sequence (DNA): TGTGCCAGCAGCTCAATTTGTGACAGGGGAGGCACTGAAGCTTTCTTT. It codes for CASSSICDRGGTEAFF.